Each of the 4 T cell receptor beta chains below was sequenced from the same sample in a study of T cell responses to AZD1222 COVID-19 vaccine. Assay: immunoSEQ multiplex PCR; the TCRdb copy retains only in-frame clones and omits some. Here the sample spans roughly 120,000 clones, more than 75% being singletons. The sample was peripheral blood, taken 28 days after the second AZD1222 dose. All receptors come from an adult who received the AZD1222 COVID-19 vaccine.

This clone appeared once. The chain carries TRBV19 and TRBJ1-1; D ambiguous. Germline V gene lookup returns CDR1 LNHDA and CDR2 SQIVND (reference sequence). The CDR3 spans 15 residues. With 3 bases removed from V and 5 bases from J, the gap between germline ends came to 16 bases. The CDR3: CASSIKAGANTEAFF. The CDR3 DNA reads TGTGCCAGTAGTATTAAGGCAGGCGCTAATACTGAAGCTTTCTTT. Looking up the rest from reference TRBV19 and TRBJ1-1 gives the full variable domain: DGGITQSPKYLFRKEGQNVTLSCEQNLNHDAMYWYRQDPGQGLRLIYYSQIVNDFQKGDIAEGYSVSREKKESFPLTVTSAQKNPTAFYLCASSIKAGANTEAFFGQGTRLTVV.

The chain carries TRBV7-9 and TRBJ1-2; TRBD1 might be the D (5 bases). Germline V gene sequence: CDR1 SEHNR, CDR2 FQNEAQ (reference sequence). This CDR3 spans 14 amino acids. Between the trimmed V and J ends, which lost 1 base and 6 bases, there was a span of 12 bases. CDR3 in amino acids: CASSLGVRVDGYTF. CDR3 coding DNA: TGTGCCAGCAGCTTAGGCGTCAGGGTAGATGGCTACACCTTC.

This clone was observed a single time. CDR3 coding DNA: TGTGCCAGCAGAAACCTAAGCCCTTACGGAATACAGGGGGCTCTCAATCAGCCCCAGCATTTT. This sequence encodes CASRNLSPYGIQGALNQPQHF. The rearrangement links TRBV7-3 to TRBJ1-5, with 9 bases lining up with TRBD1. Germline CDR1 is SGHTA and CDR2 is FQGTGA. This CDR3 contains 21 residues. The junction had 24 bases not matched to a gene; V was cut back by 6 bases and J by 3 bases. The full variable domain, in which reference TRBV7-3 and TRBJ1-5 provide the parts outside the CDR3, is GAGVSQTPSNKVTEKGKYVELRCDPISGHTALYWYRQSLGQGPEFLIYFQGTGAADDSGLPNDRFFAVRPEGSVSTLKIQRTERGDSAVYLCASRNLSPYGIQGALNQPQHFGDGTRLSIL.

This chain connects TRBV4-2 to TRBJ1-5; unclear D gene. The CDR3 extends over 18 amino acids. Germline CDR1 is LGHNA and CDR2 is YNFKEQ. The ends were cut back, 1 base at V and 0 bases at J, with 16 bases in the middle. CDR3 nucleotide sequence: TGTGCCAGCAGCCAAGCACGCCCGTGTTTGGTTAGCAATCAGCCCCAGCATTTT. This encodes CASSQARPCLVSNQPQHF.